This is a list of T cell receptor beta chains from one sample in a study of T cell repertoires in cytomegalovirus infection. These receptors' antigens are unknown. Using its own MiXCR run on the reads, TCRdb lists one record per CDR3 protein. The sample lists hundreds of thousands of distinct CDR3 sequences; around 35% were seen once. The specimen comprised cultured PBMCs, sampled from culture after CMV antigen stimulation. The origin of the receptors is a human donor in good health (CMV status not recorded). Some clones in this sample may be carry-over from other donors' samples. CDR3s leave out the opening cysteine and the closing phenylalanine or tryptophan. Fields, in order: CDR3 length, J gene, V gene, CDR3 protein.

12 | TRBJ2-3 | TRBV2 | ASVPAGSTDTQY
13 | TRBJ2-7 | TRBV7-8 | ASTAGHREGYEQY
12 | TRBJ1-6 | TRBV7-2 | ASSLEVLLSPLH
10 | TRBJ1-2 | TRBV6-5 | ASRTGFGGFT
10 | TRBJ2-7 | TRBV18 | ASSRDREEQY
12 | TRBJ2-3 | TRBV6-5 | ASKGDRETDTQY
10 | TRBJ1-2 | TRBV29-1 | SVGTDDYGYT
13 | TRBJ2-1 | TRBV19 | ASSMSGGNYNEQF
11 | TRBJ1-1 | TRBV28 | ASREQGGTEAF
13 | TRBJ2-7 | TRBV7-2 | ASSLEAAGFYEQY
10 | TRBJ1-1 | TRBV20-1 | RVGQGNTEAF
15 | TRBJ2-2 | TRBV6-6 | ALSQGQILSNTGELF
11 | TRBJ2-1 | TRBV5-5 | ASATSSRNEQF
10 | TRBJ2-5 | TRBV27 | ASSFLRGTQY
15 | TRBJ2-7 | TRBV6-2/TRBV6-3 | ASSYRHGQGISYEQY
11 | TRBJ2-1 | TRBV12-3/TRBV12-4 | ASTGLASAWQF
13 | TRBJ1-2 | TRBV6-5 | ASSYLGADLYGYT
13 | TRBJ2-7 | TRBV11-1 | ASSPRVRVDGEQY
15 | TRBJ2-5 | TRBV6-1 | ASSDVIFFGGVETQY
13 | TRBJ2-1 | TRBV20-1 | SARDPAESSWEQF
11 | TRBJ1-1 | TRBV12-3/TRBV12-4 | ASSFVTGEEAF
12 | TRBJ2-5 | TRBV7-2 | ASSSRTFQETQY
11 | TRBJ2-1 | TRBV12-3/TRBV12-4 | ASSFGLANEQF
11 | TRBJ2-3 | TRBV7-6 | ASSTGRTDTQY
13 | TRBJ2-2 | TRBV12-3/TRBV12-4 | ASSLWGGGTGELF
14 | TRBJ1-5 | TRBV15 | ATSRDTVKGWNPQH
11 | TRBJ1-2 | TRBV12-5 | ASGSGTDYGYT
14 | TRBJ2-5 | TRBV12-3/TRBV12-4 | ASSFGSGRAWETQY
12 | TRBJ1-4 | TRBV7-2 | ASRPGTGGERLF
12 | TRBJ2-6 | TRBV4-3 | ASSQGTGANVLT
17 | TRBJ2-1 | TRBV27 | ASKRLAGGPARPYNEQF
8 | TRBJ2-3 | TRBV29-1 | STRTDTQY
12 | TRBJ1-2 | TRBV7-2 | ASSRDAQRGGYT
14 | TRBJ2-1 | TRBV4-1 | ASSQVASLQLDEQF
13 | TRBJ1-6 | TRBV2 | ASSEAQNYNSPLH
15 | TRBJ2-2 | TRBV12-3/TRBV12-4 | ASSPRGRGARAGELF
11 | TRBJ1-1 | TRBV14 | ASSQDLFAEAF
13 | TRBJ2-2 | TRBV29-1 | SVGGGRADPGELF
13 | TRBJ2-3 | TRBV5-1 | ASSRAGQSTDTQY
12 | TRBJ1-4 | TRBV2 | ASSGRTGAEKLF
13 | TRBJ2-1 | TRBV11-2 | ASSLQAGGYNEQF